The 6 T cell receptor beta chains below were found in one sample sequenced in a study of shared clonotypes between healthy human individuals. Libraries were prepared by immunoSEQ multiplex PCR; TCRdb keeps only in-frame clonotypes and omits some of them. The data hold 400,000 to 500,000 clones, with around 80% observed a single time. Specimen: PBMCs. The receptors were gathered from a woman in her thirties or forties in good health. Some clones in this sample may be carry-over from other donors' samples.

The chain carries TRBV11-2 and TRBJ2-3, with 14 bases fitting TRBD2. Trimming at V came to 1 base and at J to 4 bases, leaving 7 bases not matched to a gene. Germline V gene data show CDR1 as SGHAT and CDR2 as FQNNGV. The length of the CDR3 is 18 residues. The DNA of the CDR3 is TGTGCCAGCAGCTTAGCTAGTTGGACTAGCGGGAGGTCAGATACGCAGTATTTT. Amino acid sequence: CASSLASWTSGRSDTQYF.

This chain links TRBV28 with TRBJ2-7; TRBD1 agrees at 9 bases. Germline lookup yields CDR1 MDHEN and CDR2 SYDVKM. With V trimmed by 6 bases and J by 0 bases, 12 bases remained unmatched. This CDR3 contains 17 residues. The CDR3 nucleotides are TGTGCCAGCAGACAGGGGGCCTTGCGGGCCAGCTCCTACGAGCAGTACTTC. Protein sequence: CASRQGALRASSYEQYF.

There are many counts of this clone. This rearrangement joins TRBV14 to TRBJ1-2; D ambiguous. Germline CDR1 reads SGHDN; CDR2 reads FVKESK. V gave up 0 bases and J gave up 7 bases, with 15 bases separating them. CDR3 length: 15 amino acids. CDR3 loop: CASSQEVGSAVGYTF. The CDR3 DNA reads as TGTGCCAGCAGCCAAGAAGTCGGGTCGGCGGTTGGCTACACCTTC.

The rearrangement links TRBV4-1 to TRBJ2-7, with TRBD2 matching 12 bases. The ends lost 1 base at V and 7 bases at J; junction bases unmatched: 2. Germline V lookup: CDR1 MGHRA, CDR2 YSYEKL. The CDR3 has 14 residues. The CDR3 loop reads CASSQGLAGVEQYF. Written as DNA, the CDR3 is TGCGCCAGCAGCCAAGGACTAGCGGGAGTTGAGCAGTACTTC.

This chain links TRBV28 with TRBJ2-7; possibly TRBD1 for D (9 bases). The V end lost 9 bases, the J end lost 6 bases, and 18 bases lay between the germline ends. CDR1 is MDHEN, CDR2 SYDVKM, per germline. This CDR3 region has 13 residues. The CDR3 nucleotides read TGTGCCAGTCGGGGGGGACAGGGAGGCGAGCAGTACTTC. Protein product: CASRGGQGGEQYF.

The chain recombines TRBV5-1 with TRBJ2-5, with 7 bases that match TRBD1. The V and J ends lost 4 bases and 2 bases, in that order; junction bases with no gene match: 5. The V gene's germline CDR1 is SGHRS and CDR2 YFSETQ. CDR3 length: 14 amino acids. The CDR3 loop is CASSPDREQETQYF. The CDR3 DNA sequence: TGCGCCAGCAGCCCCGACAGGGAACAAGAGACCCAGTACTTC. Looking up the rest from reference TRBV5-1 and TRBJ2-5 gives the full variable domain: KAGVTQTPRYLIKTRGQQVTLSCSPISGHRSVSWYQQTPGQGLQFLFEYFSETQRNKGNFPGRFSGRQFSNSRSEMNVSTLELGDSALYLCASSPDREQETQYFGPGTRLLVL.